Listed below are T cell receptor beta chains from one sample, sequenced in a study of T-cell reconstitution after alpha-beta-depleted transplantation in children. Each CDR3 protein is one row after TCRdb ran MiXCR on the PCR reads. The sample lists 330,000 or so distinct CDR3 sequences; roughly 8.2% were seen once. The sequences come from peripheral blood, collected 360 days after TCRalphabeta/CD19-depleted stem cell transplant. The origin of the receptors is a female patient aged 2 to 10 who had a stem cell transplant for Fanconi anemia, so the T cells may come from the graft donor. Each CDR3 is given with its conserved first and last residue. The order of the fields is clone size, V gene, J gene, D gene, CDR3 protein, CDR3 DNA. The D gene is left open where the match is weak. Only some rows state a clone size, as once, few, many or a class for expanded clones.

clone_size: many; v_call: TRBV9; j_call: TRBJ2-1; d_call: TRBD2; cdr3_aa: CASSVGLAGVGASYNEQFF; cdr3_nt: TGTGCCAGCAGCGTAGGGCTAGCGGGAGTAGGAGCCTCCTACAATGAGCAGTTCTTC
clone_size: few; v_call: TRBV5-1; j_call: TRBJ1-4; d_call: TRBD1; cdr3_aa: CASSSTGTGNEKLFF; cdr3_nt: TGCGCCAGCAGCTCCACCGGGACAGGGAATGAAAAACTGTTTTTT
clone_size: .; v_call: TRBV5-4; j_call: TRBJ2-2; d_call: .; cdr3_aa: CASSLGGARINTGELFF; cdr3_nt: TGTGCCAGCAGCTTGGGAGGGGCGCGGATTAACACCGGGGAGCTGTTTTTT
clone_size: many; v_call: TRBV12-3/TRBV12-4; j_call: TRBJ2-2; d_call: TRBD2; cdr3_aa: CASSFSGGASGELFF; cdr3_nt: TGTGCCAGCAGTTTTAGCGGGGGGGCATCAGGGGAGCTGTTTTTT
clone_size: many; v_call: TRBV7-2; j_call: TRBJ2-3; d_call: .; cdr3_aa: CASSLLRLGDTQYF; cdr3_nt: TGTGCCAGCAGCTTACTCAGGTTGGGGGATACGCAGTATTTT
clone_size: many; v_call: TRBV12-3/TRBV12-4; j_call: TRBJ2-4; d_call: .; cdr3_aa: CASSLVLDDENIQYF; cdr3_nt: TGTGCCAGCAGTTTAGTGCTGGACGACGAAAACATTCAGTACTTC
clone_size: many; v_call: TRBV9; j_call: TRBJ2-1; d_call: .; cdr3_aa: CASSVDLEVSYNEQFF; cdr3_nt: TGTGCCAGCAGCGTAGATCTGGAAGTCTCCTACAATGAGCAGTTCTTC
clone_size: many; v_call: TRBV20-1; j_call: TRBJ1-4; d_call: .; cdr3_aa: CSARSGTNEKLFF; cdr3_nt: TGCAGTGCTAGATCAGGGACTAATGAAAAACTGTTTTTT
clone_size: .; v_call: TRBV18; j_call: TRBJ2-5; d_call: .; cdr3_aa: CASSPQTQETQYF; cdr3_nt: TGTGCCAGCTCACCCCAGACCCAAGAGACCCAGTACTTC
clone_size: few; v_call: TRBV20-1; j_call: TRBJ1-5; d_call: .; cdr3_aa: CSAARGDSNQPQHF; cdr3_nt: TGCAGTGCAGCTCGAGGGGATAGCAATCAGCCCCAGCATTTT
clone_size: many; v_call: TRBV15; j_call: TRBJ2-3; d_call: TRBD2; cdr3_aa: CATSRAWTSSTDTQYF; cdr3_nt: TGTGCCACCAGCAGAGCCTGGACTAGCAGCACAGATACGCAGTATTTT
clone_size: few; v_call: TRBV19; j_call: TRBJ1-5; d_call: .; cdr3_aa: CASSIRDRGQPQHF; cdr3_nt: TGTGCCAGTAGTATAAGGGATCGCGGTCAGCCCCAGCATTTT
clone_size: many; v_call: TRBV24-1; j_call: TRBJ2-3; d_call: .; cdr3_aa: CATSRNSNTDTQYF; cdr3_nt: TGTGCCACCAGTAGGAACTCCAACACAGATACGCAGTATTTT
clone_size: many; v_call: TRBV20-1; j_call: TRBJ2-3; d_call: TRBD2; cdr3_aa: CSANSGTSGRLTGDTQYF; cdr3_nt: TGCAGTGCTAACTCCGGGACTAGCGGGCGACTCACTGGGGATACGCAGTATTTT
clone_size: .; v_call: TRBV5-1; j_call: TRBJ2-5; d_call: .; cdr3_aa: CASNYGGRETQYF; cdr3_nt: TGCGCCAGCAATTATGGGGGGCGAGAGACCCAGTACTTC
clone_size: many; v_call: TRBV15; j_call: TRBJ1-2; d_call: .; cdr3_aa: CATSRAAGPYLSYGYTF; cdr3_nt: TGTGCCACCAGCAGAGCCGCAGGGCCTTATTTATCCTATGGCTACACCTTC
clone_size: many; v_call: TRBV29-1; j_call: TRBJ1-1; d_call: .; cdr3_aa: CSVRDTEAFF; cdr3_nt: TGCAGCGTAAGAGACACTGAAGCTTTCTTT
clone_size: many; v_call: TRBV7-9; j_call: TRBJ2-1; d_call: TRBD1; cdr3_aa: CASKPGGEQFF; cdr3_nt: TGTGCCAGTAAGCCAGGGGGTGAGCAGTTCTTC
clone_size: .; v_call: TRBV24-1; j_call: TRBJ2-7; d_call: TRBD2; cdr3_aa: CATIVAGESYEQYF; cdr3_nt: TGTGCCACCATTGTGGCGGGAGAGTCTTACGAGCAGTACTTC
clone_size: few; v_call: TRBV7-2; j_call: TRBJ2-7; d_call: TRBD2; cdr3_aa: CASSPSGYEQYF; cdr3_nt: TGTGCCAGCAGCCCTAGCGGGTACGAGCAGTACTTC
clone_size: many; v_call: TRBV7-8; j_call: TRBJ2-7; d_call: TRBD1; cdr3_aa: CASSLRDRGRYEQYF; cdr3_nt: TGTGCCAGCAGCCTTCGGGACAGGGGGAGGTACGAGCAGTACTTC
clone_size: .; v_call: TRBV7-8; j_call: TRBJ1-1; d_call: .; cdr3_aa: CASSPHRIDYTEAFF; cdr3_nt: TGTGCCAGCAGCCCACACCGGATAGACTACACTGAAGCTTTCTTT
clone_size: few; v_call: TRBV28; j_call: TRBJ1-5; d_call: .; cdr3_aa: CASTVRDIYYSNQPQHF; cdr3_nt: TGTGCCAGCACCGTCCGGGACATTTACTATAGCAATCAGCCCCAGCATTTT
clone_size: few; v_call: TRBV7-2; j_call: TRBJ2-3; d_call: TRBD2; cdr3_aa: CASSGSGGADTQYF; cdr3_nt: TGTGCCAGCAGCGGTAGCGGGGGGGCAGATACGCAGTATTTT
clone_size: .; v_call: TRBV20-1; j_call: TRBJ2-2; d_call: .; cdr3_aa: CSARFPLGKSNTGELFF; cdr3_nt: TGCAGTGCTAGATTTCCCCTCGGCAAATCGAACACCGGGGAGCTGTTTTTT
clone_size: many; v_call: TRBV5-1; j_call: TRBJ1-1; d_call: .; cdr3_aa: CASSLDLRNTEAFF; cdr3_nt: TGCGCCAGCAGCTTGGATCTCAGGAACACTGAAGCTTTCTTT
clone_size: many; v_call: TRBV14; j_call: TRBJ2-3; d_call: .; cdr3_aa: CASSQGLRRGAPDTQYF; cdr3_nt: TGTGCCAGCAGCCAAGGTCTTCGCAGGGGCGCCCCAGATACGCAGTATTTT
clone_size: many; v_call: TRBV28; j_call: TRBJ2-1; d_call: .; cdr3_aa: CASSLGGYEQFF; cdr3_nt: TGTGCCAGCAGTTTGGGGGGCTATGAGCAGTTCTTC
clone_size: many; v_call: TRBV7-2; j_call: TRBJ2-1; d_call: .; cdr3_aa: CASSLYGGPGNEQFF; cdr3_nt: TGTGCCAGCAGCTTATACGGGGGGCCCGGGAATGAGCAGTTCTTC
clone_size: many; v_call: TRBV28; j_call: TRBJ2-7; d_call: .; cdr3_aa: CASTQSPHYEQYF; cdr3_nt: TGTGCCAGCACCCAAAGTCCTCACTACGAGCAGTACTTC
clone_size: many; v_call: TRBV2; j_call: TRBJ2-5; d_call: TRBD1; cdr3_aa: CASETGKETQYF; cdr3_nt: TGTGCCAGTGAGACAGGGAAGGAGACCCAGTACTTC
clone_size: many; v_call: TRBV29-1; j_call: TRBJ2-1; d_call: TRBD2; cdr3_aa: CSVGTSGGANNEQFF; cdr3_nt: TGCAGCGTAGGGACTAGCGGGGGGGCCAACAATGAGCAGTTCTTC
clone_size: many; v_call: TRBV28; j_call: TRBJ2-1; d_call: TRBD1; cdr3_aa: CASSFLDRGNEQFF; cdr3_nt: TGTGCCAGCAGTTTCCTGGACAGGGGCAATGAGCAGTTCTTC
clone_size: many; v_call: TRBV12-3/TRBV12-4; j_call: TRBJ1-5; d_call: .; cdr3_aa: CASSLRQRNQPQHF; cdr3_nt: TGTGCCAGCAGTTTAAGGCAGAGGAATCAGCCCCAGCATTTT
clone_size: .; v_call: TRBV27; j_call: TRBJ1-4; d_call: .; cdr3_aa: CASSLTGAGEKLFF; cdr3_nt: TGTGCCAGCAGTTTAACGGGGGCAGGGGAAAAACTGTTTTTT
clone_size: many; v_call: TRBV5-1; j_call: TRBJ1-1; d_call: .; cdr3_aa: CASNRAKNTEAFF; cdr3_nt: TGCGCCAGCAACAGAGCCAAGAACACTGAAGCTTTCTTT
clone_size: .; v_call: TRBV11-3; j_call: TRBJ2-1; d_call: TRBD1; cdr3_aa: CASSFAGQAGNEQFF; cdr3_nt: TGTGCCAGCAGCTTTGCGGGACAGGCGGGGAATGAGCAGTTCTTC
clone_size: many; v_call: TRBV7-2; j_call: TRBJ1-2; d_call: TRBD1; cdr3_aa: CASSLAGTGALNYGYTF; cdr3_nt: TGTGCCAGCAGCTTAGCGGGGACAGGGGCACTTAACTATGGCTACACCTTC
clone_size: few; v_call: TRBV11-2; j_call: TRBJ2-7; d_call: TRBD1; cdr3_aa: CASSSDREYYEQYF; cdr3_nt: TGTGCCAGCAGCTCGGACAGGGAATACTACGAGCAGTACTTC
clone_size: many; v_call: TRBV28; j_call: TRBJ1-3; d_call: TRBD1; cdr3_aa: CASSWDSGNTIYF; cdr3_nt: TGTGCCAGCAGTTGGGACAGTGGAAACACCATATATTTT
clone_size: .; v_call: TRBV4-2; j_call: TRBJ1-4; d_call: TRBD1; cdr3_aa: CASSQGNGQGATNEKLFF; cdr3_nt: TGTGCCAGCAGCCAAGGAAATGGTCAGGGGGCAACTAATGAAAAACTGTTTTTT
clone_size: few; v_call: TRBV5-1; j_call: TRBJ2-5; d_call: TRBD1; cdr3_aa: CASSLGIRQGETQYF; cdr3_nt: TGCGCCAGCAGCCTTGGGATAAGACAGGGAGAGACCCAGTACTTC
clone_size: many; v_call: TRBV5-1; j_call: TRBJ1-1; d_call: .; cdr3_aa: CASSLGRGGTEAFF; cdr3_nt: TGCGCCAGCAGCTTGGGTAGGGGGGGAACTGAAGCTTTCTTT
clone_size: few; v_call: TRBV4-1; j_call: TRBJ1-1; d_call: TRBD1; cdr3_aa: CASSRDRGADGAFF; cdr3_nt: TGCGCCAGCAGCCGCGACAGGGGCGCCGACGGGGCTTTCTTT
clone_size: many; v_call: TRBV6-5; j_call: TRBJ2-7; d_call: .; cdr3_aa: CASSYSISGFVARSGEQYF; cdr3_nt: TGTGCCAGCAGTTACTCGATATCCGGCTTCGTTGCCCGAAGCGGGGAGCAGTACTTC
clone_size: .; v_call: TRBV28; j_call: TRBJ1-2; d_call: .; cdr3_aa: CASSLAEYYGYTF; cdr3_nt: TGTGCCAGCAGTTTAGCAGAATACTATGGCTACACCTTC
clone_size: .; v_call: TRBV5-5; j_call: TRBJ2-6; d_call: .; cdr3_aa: CASSFPRAGANVLTF; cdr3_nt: TGTGCCAGCAGCTTCCCCAGGGCTGGGGCCAACGTCCTGACTTTC